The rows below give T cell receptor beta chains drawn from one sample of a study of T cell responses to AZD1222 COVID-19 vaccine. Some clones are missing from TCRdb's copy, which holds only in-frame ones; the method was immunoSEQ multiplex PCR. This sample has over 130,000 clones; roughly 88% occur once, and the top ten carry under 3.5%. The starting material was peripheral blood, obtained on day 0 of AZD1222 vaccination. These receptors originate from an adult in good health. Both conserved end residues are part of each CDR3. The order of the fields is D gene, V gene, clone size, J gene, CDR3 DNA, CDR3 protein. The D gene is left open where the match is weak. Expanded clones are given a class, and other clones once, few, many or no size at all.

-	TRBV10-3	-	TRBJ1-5	TGTGCCATCAGTGAGTTGTCAGGGGATCAGCCCCAGCATTTT	CAISELSGDQPQHF
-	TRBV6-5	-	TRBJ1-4	TGTGCCAGCGGGCGGACGGCAACTAATGAAAAACTGTTTTTT	CASGRTATNEKLFF
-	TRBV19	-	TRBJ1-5	TGTGCCAGTAGTATTGTGTTACGAAATCAGCCCCAGCATTTT	CASSIVLRNQPQHF
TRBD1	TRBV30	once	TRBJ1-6	TGTGCCTGGAGGATAGGGGGCGTCTCCTATAATTCACCCCTCCACTTT	CAWRIGGVSYNSPLHF
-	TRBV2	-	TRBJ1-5	TGTGCCAGCAGTCCCTGGACTGCTCTTCAGCCCCAGCATTTT	CASSPWTALQPQHF
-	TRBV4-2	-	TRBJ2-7	TGTGCCAGCAGCCAACTGCAATCTACCTACGAGCAGTACTTC	CASSQLQSTYEQYF
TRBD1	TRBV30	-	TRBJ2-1	TGTGCCTGGAGTGTGTTGGGACAGGGGCTAGAGGAGCAGTTCTTC	CAWSVLGQGLEEQFF
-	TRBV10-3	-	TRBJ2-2	TGTGCCATCAGGACTACGAGGGACGGGGAGCTGTTTTTT	CAIRTTRDGELFF
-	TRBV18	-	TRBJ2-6	TGTGCCAGCTCACCACTATTGCAGTGGGGCTCTGGGGCCAACGTCCTGACTTTC	CASSPLLQWGSGANVLTF
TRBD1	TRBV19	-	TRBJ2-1	TGTGCCAGTAGTTCAGGAAGGGGGCACGGTGAGCAGTTCTTC	CASSSGRGHGEQFF
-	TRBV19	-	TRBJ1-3	TGTGCCAGTAGTATCGCTGGAAACACCATATATTTT	CASSIAGNTIYF
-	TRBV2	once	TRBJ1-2	TGTGCCAGCAGTGAAGACCTGGGGGGCGGCTCTAGCTACACCTTC	CASSEDLGGGSSYTF
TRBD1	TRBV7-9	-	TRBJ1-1	TGTGCCAGCAGCTTAAGGGCAGGGGGCGCGGGGACTGAAGCTTTCTTT	CASSLRAGGAGTEAFF
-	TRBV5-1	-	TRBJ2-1	TGCGCCAGCAGCTTGGTCCGATCCTACAATGAGCAGTTCTTC	CASSLVRSYNEQFF
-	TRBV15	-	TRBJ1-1	TGTGCCACCAGCAGAGTAGTTGGCAGATCGAACACTGAAGCTTTCTTT	CATSRVVGRSNTEAFF
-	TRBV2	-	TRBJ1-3	TGTGCCAGCACCCCGGACGGGAGCTCTGGAAACACCATATATTTT	CASTPDGSSGNTIYF
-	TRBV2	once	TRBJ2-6	TGTGCCAGTGCCCGGGGCTCTGGGGCCAACGTCCTGACTTTC	CASARGSGANVLTF
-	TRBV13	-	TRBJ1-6	TGTGCCAGCAGCTTGAGGGGAAGTTCACCCCTCCACTTT	CASSLRGSSPLHF
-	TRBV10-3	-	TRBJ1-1	TGTGCCATCAAGACAGGGAACACTGAAGCTTTCTTT	CAIKTGNTEAFF
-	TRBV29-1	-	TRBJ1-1	TGCAGCGCCCCCGGGAACACTGAAGCTTTCTTT	CSAPGNTEAFF
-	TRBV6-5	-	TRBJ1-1	TGTGCCAGCAGCCTCAGGGTTCCCACCACTGAAGCTTTCTTT	CASSLRVPTTEAFF
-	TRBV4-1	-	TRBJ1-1	TGCGCCAGCAGCCATAGGGGTTTAGGGTTGAAGAACACTGAAGCTTTCTTT	CASSHRGLGLKNTEAFF
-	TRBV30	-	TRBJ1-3	TGTGCCTGGGGGGGGCACCGTGGAAACACCATATATTTT	CAWGGHRGNTIYF
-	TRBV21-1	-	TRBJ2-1	TGTGCCAGCAGCAATAGAAATCTAGCAGGGCCCTACAATGAGCAGTTCTTC	CASSNRNLAGPYNEQFF
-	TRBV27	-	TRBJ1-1	TGTGCCAGCAGGAACAGGGTCTTGGCTGAAGCTTTCTTT	CASRNRVLAEAFF
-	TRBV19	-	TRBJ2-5	TGTGCCAGTAGTGTACAGGTGGGGCAGACCCAGTACTTC	CASSVQVGQTQYF
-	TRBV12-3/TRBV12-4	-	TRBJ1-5	TGTGCCACCAGGGGTGTCGGTCAGCCCCAGCATTTT	CATRGVGQPQHF
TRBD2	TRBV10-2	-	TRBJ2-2	TGCGCCAGCAGATTAACTAGCGGGAACACCGGGGAGCTGTTTTTT	CASRLTSGNTGELFF
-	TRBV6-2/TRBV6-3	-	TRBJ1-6	TGTGCCAGCAGTGACAGAAATTCACCCCTCCACTTT	CASSDRNSPLHF
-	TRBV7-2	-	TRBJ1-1	TGTGCCAGCAGCTTAGGGGGCGCTCCCCTGGGGGACACTGAAGCTTTCTTT	CASSLGGAPLGDTEAFF
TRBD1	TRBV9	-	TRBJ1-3	TGTGCCAGCAGCTCCCTAGGGGACAGCTTTTACTCTGGAAACACCATATATTTT	CASSSLGDSFYSGNTIYF
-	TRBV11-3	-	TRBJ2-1	TGTGCCAGCAGCCCCGGGTCCGGATCCTACAATGAGCAGTTCTTC	CASSPGSGSYNEQFF
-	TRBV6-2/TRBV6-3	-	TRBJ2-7	TGTGCCAGCAGTAAAGCAAACGAGCAGTACTTC	CASSKANEQYF
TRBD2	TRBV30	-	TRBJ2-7	TGTGCCTGGAGTGGTGTTAGCGGGAGTGCCTACGAGCAGTACTTC	CAWSGVSGSAYEQYF
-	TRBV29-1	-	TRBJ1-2	TGCAGCGTTTTTCAGGGACGTGGCTACACCTTC	CSVFQGRGYTF
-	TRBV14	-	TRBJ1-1	TGTGCCATCAGCGACCTGAGCTTGAACACTGAAGCTTTCTTT	CAISDLSLNTEAFF
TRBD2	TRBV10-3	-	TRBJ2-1	TGTGCCATCATGGGTAGCGGGAATGAGCAGTTCTTC	CAIMGSGNEQFF
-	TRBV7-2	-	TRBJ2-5	TGTGCCAGCAGCTTAGCGGGTAGCCAAGAGACCCAGTACTTC	CASSLAGSQETQYF
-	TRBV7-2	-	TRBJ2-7	TGTGCCAGCAGCCAGAGCAGTTACGAGCAGTACTTC	CASSQSSYEQYF
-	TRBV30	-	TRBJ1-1	TGTGCCTGGATTTCCGTTGAAGCTTTCTTT	CAWISVEAFF
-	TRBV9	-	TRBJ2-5	TGTGCCAGCAGCGTAGGGGTAAGCATCCAAGAGACCCAGTACTTC	CASSVGVSIQETQYF
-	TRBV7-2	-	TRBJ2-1	TGTGCCAGCAGCCAAAGGGGGGACGATGAGCAGTTCTTC	CASSQRGDDEQFF
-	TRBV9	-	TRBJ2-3	TGTGCCAGCAGCCCGAGACTAGGTTTGTCTGCAGATACGCAGTATTTT	CASSPRLGLSADTQYF
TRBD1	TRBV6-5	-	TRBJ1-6	TGTGCCAGCAGTATGGGACAGATAAATTCACCCCTCCACTTT	CASSMGQINSPLHF
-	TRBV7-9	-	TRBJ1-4	TGTGCCAGCAGCTTAGGTACTATGAAACTGTTTTTT	CASSLGTMKLFF
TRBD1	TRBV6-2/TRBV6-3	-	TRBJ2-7	TGTGCCAGCAGCCTCTCCGGGACAGGATGGTACGAGCAGTACTTC	CASSLSGTGWYEQYF
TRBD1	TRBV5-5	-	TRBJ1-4	TGTGCCAGCAGCCCTAAACCCGGACAGGCCGGCAGGGAAAAACTGTTTTTT	CASSPKPGQAGREKLFF
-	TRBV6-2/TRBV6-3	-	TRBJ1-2	TGTGCCAGCAGTATCGGGACGCCGGCCTATGGCTACACCTTC	CASSIGTPAYGYTF
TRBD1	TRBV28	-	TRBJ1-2	TGTGCCAGCAGTTACAGGGGTGGCTACACCTTC	CASSYRGGYTF
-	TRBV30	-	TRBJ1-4	TGTGCCTGGAGTGTACAGGAAAAACTGTTTTTT	CAWSVQEKLFF
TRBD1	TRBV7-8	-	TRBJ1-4	TGTGCCAGCAGCCTAAGGGGGACAGGGTTTTCGGAAAAACTGTTTTTT	CASSLRGTGFSEKLFF
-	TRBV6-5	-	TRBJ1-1	TGTGCCAGCAGTTACTCGACCAGGAACACTGAAGCTTTCTTT	CASSYSTRNTEAFF
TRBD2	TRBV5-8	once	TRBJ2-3	TGTGCCAGCAGCCCTTCAGGGACTAGCGGGAGCGCAGATACGCAGTATTTT	CASSPSGTSGSADTQYF
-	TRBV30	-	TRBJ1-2	TGTGCCTGGAGTAACGGAGGGTTCGTTGGCTACACCTTC	CAWSNGGFVGYTF
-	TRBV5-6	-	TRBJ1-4	TGTGCCAGCAGCTTGATCTCAACTAATGAAAAACTGTTTTTT	CASSLISTNEKLFF